The 9 T cell receptor beta chains presented below share a single source sample, sequenced in a study of cytomegalovirus exposure and HLA in healthy donors. Libraries were prepared by immunoSEQ multiplex PCR; TCRdb keeps only in-frame clonotypes and omits some of them. The data contain some 140,000 clones, around four fifths of them seen just once; the ten biggest clones take up approximately 1.4%. Source material: PBMCs. These receptors all come from a woman between 25 and 40 years old in good health and CMV-seronegative.

The chain has TRBV6-6 and TRBJ1-3; D unclear. Trimming shortened V by 8 bases and J by 0 bases, and 11 bases separated the two germline ends. CDR3 length: 14 amino acids. The germline V gene encodes CDR1 MNHNY and CDR2 SVGAGI (reference sequence). CDR3 loop: CASQPSISGNTIYF. The CDR3 nucleotides read TGTGCCAGCCAACCTAGCATCTCTGGAAACACCATATATTTT.

The chain uses TRBV5-1 and TRBJ1-1; possible D gene TRBD1, 6 bases. The V and J ends lost 3 bases and 2 bases respectively, with 11 bases between them. The germline gives CDR1 SGHRS, CDR2 YFSETQ. The CDR3 contains 14 residues. Written as DNA, the CDR3 is TGCGCCAGCAGCTACCGGGACACTAACACTGAAGCTTTCTTT. This translates into CASSYRDTNTEAFF. The entire variable domain, with the rest obtained from reference TRBV5-1 and TRBJ1-1, is as follows: KAGVTQTPRYLIKTRGQQVTLSCSPISGHRSVSWYQQTPGQGLQFLFEYFSETQRNKGNFPGRFSGRQFSNSRSEMNVSTLELGDSALYLCASSYRDTNTEAFFGQGTRLTVV.

This clone has just a few counts. V usage is TRBV25-1 and J usage is TRBJ1-1; D uncertain. The CDR3 contains 12 residues. Germline V gene data show CDR1 as MGHDK and CDR2 as SYGVNS. Deletions cut 2 bases from V and 5 bases from J, with 6 bases between. The CDR3 here is CASSERRTEAFF. CDR3 sequence (DNA): TGTGCCAGCAGTGAAAGGAGGACTGAAGCTTTCTTT.

The chain carries TRBV27 and TRBJ1-1, with a possible D match to TRBD1 (6 bases). Per the germline V gene, CDR1 is MNHEY and CDR2 is SMNVEV (reference sequence). V lost 0 bases, J lost 10 bases, and 12 bases lay in between. This CDR3 is built from 13 residues. The DNA for the CDR3 is TGTGCCAGCAGTTTATCAGACAGGTCGGGAGCTTTCTTT. Translation: CASSLSDRSGAFF.

The chain carries TRBV19 and TRBJ1-4, with TRBD1 identical over 9 bases. The V gene's germline CDR1 is LNHDA and CDR2 SQIVND (reference sequence). Losses at the gene ends were 3 bases for V and 8 bases for J; bases not matched to a gene: 4. The CDR3 extends over 14 amino acids. The CDR3 protein is CASSIDRGSEKLFF. The DNA of the CDR3 is TGTGCCAGTAGTATTGACAGGGGGTCAGAAAAACTGTTTTTT.

V usage is TRBV29-1 and J usage is TRBJ2-3; TRBD2 matches 13 bases. Trimming took 7 bases from V and 5 from J; bases not matched to a gene: 3. The CDR3 spans 13 residues. The germline V gene has CDR1 SQVTM and CDR2 ANQGSEA. CDR3 sequence reads: CSALAGGEDTQYF. The CDR3 nucleotides are TGCAGCGCACTAGCGGGGGGGGAAGATACGCAGTATTTT.

This clone was counted only a few times. This rearrangement joins TRBV10-3 to TRBJ2-3; 10 bases agree with TRBD1. Germline V CDR1 and CDR2: ENHRY, SYGVKD. With V trimmed by 6 bases and J by 7 bases, 7 bases remained unmatched. The CDR3 spans 14 residues. CDR3 nucleotides: TGTGCCATCAGCTCCGGGACAGGGGTATATACGCAGTATTTT. Encoded protein: CAISSGTGVYTQYF.

The chain combines TRBV7-9 with TRBJ2-7, with 9 bases lining up with TRBD2. V lost 5 bases, J lost 0 bases, and 5 bases stayed unmatched. CDR1 SEHNR and CDR2 FQNEAQ come from the germline V gene (reference sequence). CDR3 length equals 15 residues. The CDR3 region has the DNA TGTGCCAGCAGCCCTACGCGGGGGGGCTCCTACGAGCAGTACTTC. The encoded protein is CASSPTRGGSYEQYF.

This chain uses TRBV7-2 with TRBJ2-7, with 11 nucleotides matching TRBD1. V lost 5 bases and J lost 1; bases outside the gene matches: 4. Germline-derived CDR1 and CDR2 are SGHTA and FQGNSA. The CDR3 has 15 residues. The CDR3, as DNA: TGTGCCAGCAGCGCGGGGACAGGGGGATCCTACGAGCAGTACTTC. Translating gives CASSAGTGGSYEQYF.